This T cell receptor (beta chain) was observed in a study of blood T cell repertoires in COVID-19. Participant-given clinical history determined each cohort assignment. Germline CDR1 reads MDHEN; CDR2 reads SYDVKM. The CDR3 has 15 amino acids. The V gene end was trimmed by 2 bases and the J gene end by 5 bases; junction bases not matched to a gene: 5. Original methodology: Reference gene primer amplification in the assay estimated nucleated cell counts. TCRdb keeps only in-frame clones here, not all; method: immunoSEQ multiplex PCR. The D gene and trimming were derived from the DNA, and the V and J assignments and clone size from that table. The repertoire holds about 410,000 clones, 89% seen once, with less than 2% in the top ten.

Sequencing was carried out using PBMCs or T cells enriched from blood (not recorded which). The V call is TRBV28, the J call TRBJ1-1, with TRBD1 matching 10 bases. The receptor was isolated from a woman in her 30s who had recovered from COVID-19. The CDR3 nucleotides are TGTGCCAGCAGTTTAGCGACAGGGGGCGCGACTGAAGCTTTCTTT. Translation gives CASSLATGGATEAFF. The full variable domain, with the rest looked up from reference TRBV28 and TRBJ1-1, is DVKVTQSSRYLVKRTGEKVFLECVQDMDHENMFWYRQDPGLGLRLIYFSYDVKMKEKGDIPEGYSVSREKKERFSLILESASTNQTSMYLCASSLATGGATEAFFGQGTRLTVV.